One sample yielded the 25 T cell receptor beta chains listed below, sequenced in a study of cytomegalovirus exposure and HLA in healthy donors. The study ran its PCR with 60 Vbeta and 13 Jbeta primers. Assay: immunoSEQ multiplex PCR; the TCRdb copy retains only in-frame clones and omits some. The data show some 210,000 clones, over 60% seen once. Sequencing used PBMCs. The receptor set was obtained from a woman in her 30s in good health and CMV-seropositive.

The rearrangement joins TRBV7-6 to TRBJ1-2; possibly TRBD1 for D (6 bases). Trimming pared 2 bases from V and 3 bases from J, leaving 19 bases between. The germline V gene encodes CDR1 SGHVS and CDR2 FNYEAQ. The CDR3 has 17 amino acids. Here the CDR3 reads CASSLTRLGGLDYGYTF. The CDR3 region has the DNA TGTGCCAGCAGCTTAACTAGGCTAGGGGGATTAGACTATGGCTACACCTTC.

V gene TRBV19 combines with J gene TRBJ1-1, with 9 bases lining up with TRBD1. V shed 5 bases and J 3 bases; nucleotides not matched to a gene: 7. The CDR3 is 15 amino acids. From germline, CDR1 is LNHDA and CDR2 SQIVND (reference sequence). The CDR3 loop reads CASSAGQGKDTEAFF. DNA of the CDR3: TGTGCCAGTAGTGCCGGACAGGGGAAGGACACTGAAGCTTTCTTT.

This clone came up a few times. The V gene is TRBV7-9, the J gene TRBJ1-5; 7 nucleotides match TRBD1. Trimming removed 5 bases from V and 4 bases from J; junction bases left unmatched: 5. The CDR3 sequence is 14 residues long. Germline V gene data show CDR1 as SEHNR and CDR2 as FQNEAQ (reference sequence). As DNA, the CDR3 is TGTGCCAGCAGCCCTCAACAGGGGAATCAGCCCCAGCATTTT. Its protein is CASSPQQGNQPQHF.

The chain joins TRBV6-6 to TRBJ2-2, with 10 nucleotides matching TRBD2. After removal of 6 bases from V and 3 bases from J, the junction contained 4 bases not matched to a gene. Germline CDR1 MNHNY, CDR2 SVGAGI (reference sequence). The CDR3 sequence is 15 residues long. CDR3 bases: TGTGCCAGCAGCTCCACTAGCGGGGACACCGGGGAGCTGTTTTTT. Translation: CASSSTSGDTGELFF.

The V gene is TRBV10-3, the J gene TRBJ2-3, with D possibly matching TRBD2 (6 bases). Germline-derived CDR1 and CDR2 are ENHRY and SYGVKD. V gave up 0 bases and J gave up 3 bases, with 13 bases separating them. The CDR3 covers 16 residues. The CDR3 sequence is CAISESKEGWTDTQYF. The CDR3 DNA is TGTGCCATCAGTGAGTCAAAGGAGGGATGGACAGATACGCAGTATTTT.

The gene calls are TRBV6-8 and TRBJ2-5; 7 nucleotides match TRBD2. TRBJ2-7 matches the DNA end more closely, so the J call is doubtful. CDR1 is MNHGY and CDR2 is SAAAGT in the germline V gene. The CDR3 runs 20 residues. For the CDR3, the DNA is TGTGCCAGCACCCCTTTCCCAGTTAGTAGTTCGGGCAGCGGGGTCTACGAGCAGTACTTC. Translating gives CASTPFPVSSSGSGVYEQYF.

The rearrangement joins TRBV4-3 to TRBJ1-1; a weak D match, TRBD1 (5 bases). V was cut by 1 base and J by 4 bases, with 13 bases left in between. The CDR3 covers 15 residues. The germline CDR1 and CDR2 sequences are LGHNA and YSLEER. CDR3 region: CASSQVAQGSTEAFF. The CDR3 DNA is TGCGCCAGCAGCCAAGTCGCGCAGGGTAGCACTGAAGCTTTCTTT.

The CDR3 protein is CASSLRQGHTIYF. CDR3 in DNA: TGTGCCAGCAGCTTGAGACAGGGACACACCATATATTTT. The rearrangement links TRBV7-2 to TRBJ1-3; 7 nucleotides line up with TRBD1. The trim removed 3 bases at V and 8 bases at J, leaving 4 bases unmatched. In germline, CDR1 is SGHTA, CDR2 FQGNSA. The length of the CDR3 is 13 residues. Full variable domain (remainder filled in from reference TRBV7-2 and TRBJ1-3): GAGVSQSPSNKVTEKGKDVELRCDPISGHTALYWYRQSLGQGLEFLIYFQGNSAPDKSGLPSDRFSAERTGGSVSTLTIQRTQQEDSAVYLCASSLRQGHTIYFGEGSWLTVV.

A few counts support this clone. This chain connects TRBV5-4 to TRBJ2-3; TRBD2 agrees at 13 bases. The CDR3 covers 16 residues. V lost 3 bases, J lost 4 bases, and 5 bases stayed unmatched. Germline-derived CDR1 and CDR2 are SGHNT and YYREEE (reference sequence). CDR3 coding DNA: TGTGCCAGCAGCTCCGGACTAGCGGGAGTAGCAGATACGCAGTATTTT. It is translated as CASSSGLAGVADTQYF. The full variable domain, completed using reference TRBV5-4 and TRBJ2-3, is ETGVTQSPTHLIKTRGQQVTLRCSSQSGHNTVSWYQQALGQGPQFIFQYYREEENGRGNFPPRFSGLQFPNYSSELNVNALELDDSALYLCASSSGLAGVADTQYFGPGTRLTVL.

The chain uses TRBV28 and TRBJ1-2, with TRBD1 as a possible D gene (6 bases). The CDR3 extends over 15 amino acids. Germline-derived CDR1 and CDR2 are MDHEN and SYDVKM. V dropped 4 bases and J dropped 3 bases, with 15 bases sitting between them. The CDR3 DNA is TGTGCCAGCAGTTATAACAGGGTCGGATACTATGGCTACACCTTC. Its protein product is CASSYNRVGYYGYTF.

To note about this clone: The sample holds other DNA sequences that translate to the same CDR3. The gene calls are TRBV27 and TRBJ2-5; a possible D gene is TRBD2 (5 bases). Looked up from germline, CDR1 is MNHEY and CDR2 is SMNVEV (reference sequence). This CDR3 has 14 residues. V lost 0 bases and J 2 bases, leaving 7 bases between the germline ends. For the CDR3, the DNA is TGTGCCAGCAGTTTATCGCGGGCGCAAGAGACCCAGTACTTC. This codes for CASSLSRAQETQYF.

The chain employs TRBV7-8 and TRBJ1-1, with a weak D call TRBD1 (5 bases). The CDR3 has 13 amino acids. The V end was cut by 2 bases, the J end by 7 bases, with 11 bases between. Germline CDR1 SGHVS, CDR2 FQNEAQ. The DNA for the CDR3 is TGTGCCAGCAGCTTAAGCAGGGTCGGTGAAGCTTTCTTT. Residues: CASSLSRVGEAFF. Using reference TRBV7-8 and TRBJ1-1 for the parts outside the CDR3, the full variable domain is GAGVSQSPRYKVAKRGQDVALRCDPISGHVSLFWYQQALGQGPEFLTYFQNEAQLDKSGLPSDRFFAERPEGSVSTLKIQRTQQEDSAVYLCASSLSRVGEAFFGQGTRLTVV.

The chain links TRBV7-9 to TRBJ1-2; TRBD1 matches 10 bases. The CDR3 is 16 residues long. Germline V gene lookup returns CDR1 SEHNR and CDR2 FQNEAQ (reference sequence). With V trimmed by 3 bases and J by 3 bases, 7 bases remained unmatched. CDR3 sequence (DNA): TGTGCCAGCAGCTTCCGGGACAGGGGATCTTACTATGGCTACACCTTC. It is translated as CASSFRDRGSYYGYTF.

This sequence joins TRBV11-2 and TRBJ1-3, with a weak D call TRBD1 (5 bases). Germline CDR1 reads SGHAT; CDR2 reads FQNNGV. The germline V and J ends were trimmed by 6 bases and 0 bases, with 15 bases remaining between them. The CDR3 totals 16 residues. CDR3 coding DNA: TGTGCCAGCAGTCCGGGACTTAAATACTCTGGAAACACCATATATTTT. This translates into CASSPGLKYSGNTIYF.

The rearrangement joins TRBV2 to TRBJ2-2; the D gene is possibly TRBD2 (6 bases). Between the trimmed V and J ends, which lost 1 base and 5 bases, there was a span of 8 bases. The CDR3 is 14 residues long. Germline V gives CDR1 SNHLY, CDR2 FYNNEI. The CDR3 nucleotides are TGTGCCAGCAGTGAAGGCGGGGCGACCGGGGAGCTGTTTTTT. As protein: CASSEGGATGELFF.

V gene TRBV2 combines with J gene TRBJ1-2; 8 bases line up with TRBD1. The CDR3 is 13 residues long. With V trimmed by 6 bases and J by 4 bases, 4 bases remained unmatched. Germline CDR1 reads SNHLY; CDR2 reads FYNNEI. CDR3 bases: TGTGCCAGCAGGCGGACAGGGAGCTATGGCTACACCTTC. It is translated as CASRRTGSYGYTF.

The rearrangement links TRBV27 to TRBJ1-5; maybe TRBD1 (6 bases). Germline V gives CDR1 MNHEY, CDR2 SMNVEV (reference sequence). The germline V and J ends were trimmed by 5 bases and 9 bases, with 17 bases remaining between them. This CDR3 has 14 residues. CDR3 DNA: TGTGCCAGCAGTACCGAAGGGGGAAGGTCGCCCCAGCATTTT. Amino acid sequence: CASSTEGGRSPQHF.

The J gene is TRBJ1-1, the V gene TRBV28, with D uncertain. Germline V gene lookup returns CDR1 MDHEN and CDR2 SYDVKM. This CDR3 is 14 amino acids long. The V end was cut by 5 bases, the J end by 1 base, with 11 bases between. This CDR3 is CASSPRLSNTEAFF. The CDR3 DNA follows: TGTGCCAGCAGTCCGCGACTATCGAACACTGAAGCTTTCTTT.

The rearrangement links TRBV7-3 to TRBJ2-1; possible D gene TRBD2, 5 bases. The germline V and J ends were trimmed by 4 bases and 8 bases, with 21 bases remaining between them. The CDR3 runs 16 residues. Germline V gene sequence: CDR1 SGHTA, CDR2 FQGTGA. This chain's CDR3 is CASSSARTRNWDEQFF. CDR3 DNA: TGTGCCAGCAGCTCCGCCCGGACTCGTAATTGGGATGAGCAGTTCTTC.

The gene calls are TRBV5-4 and TRBJ2-5; 9 nucleotides agree with TRBD2. Trimming took 3 bases from V and 4 from J; bases not matched to a gene: 4. This CDR3 is built from 14 residues. Germline CDR1 SGHNT, CDR2 YYREEE (reference sequence). The DNA for the CDR3 is TGTGCCAGCAGCTCTGCGGGGGGGACAGAGACCCAGTACTTC. Amino acid sequence: CASSSAGGTETQYF.

This chain joins TRBV27 and TRBJ1-1, with TRBD1 matching over 8 bases. With 6 bases clipped from V and 5 bases from J, the junction kept 11 bases outside the gene matches. CDR1 is MNHEY, CDR2 SMNVEV, per germline (reference sequence). The CDR3 has 15 residues. The CDR3 sequence: CASSLTRQGRTEAFF. The DNA for the CDR3 is TGTGCCAGCAGCCTTACCCGACAGGGGAGGACTGAAGCTTTCTTT.

In DNA, the CDR3 is TGTGCCAGCAGTGACGCTAGCGGGGTTTCCGAGCAGTACTTC. Translating gives CASSDASGVSEQYF. The V gene is TRBV2, the J gene TRBJ2-7; 9 bases align to TRBD2. Germline CDR1 SNHLY, CDR2 FYNNEI. Trimming removed 3 bases from V and 6 bases from J; junction bases left unmatched: 6. The length of the CDR3 is 14 residues.

The chain couples TRBV19 to TRBJ1-5; no clear D gene. With 6 bases removed from V and 0 bases from J, the gap between germline ends came to 12 bases. The CDR3 loop spans 15 amino acids. Germline CDR1 and CDR2: LNHDA and SQIVND (reference sequence). The CDR3 region is CASRLTIGSNQPQHF. The CDR3 nucleotides are TGTGCCAGTAGATTAACGATCGGTAGCAATCAGCCCCAGCATTTT. The variable domain in full, completed from reference TRBV19 and TRBJ1-5, reads DGGITQSPKYLFRKEGQNVTLSCEQNLNHDAMYWYRQDPGQGLRLIYYSQIVNDFQKGDIAEGYSVSREKKESFPLTVTSAQKNPTAFYLCASRLTIGSNQPQHFGDGTRLSIL.

This rearrangement joins TRBV7-9 to TRBJ2-7; D is possibly TRBD1 (5 bases). This CDR3 spans 14 amino acids. Deletions cut 0 bases from V and 2 bases from J, with 8 bases between. Germline CDR1 and CDR2: SEHNR and FQNEAQ (reference sequence). The CDR3 is CASSLAGQTYEQYF. The CDR3 DNA is TGTGCCAGCAGCTTAGCAGGACAAACCTACGAGCAGTACTTC.

Details on this clone: Different DNA sequences within this sample yield the same CDR3. V is TRBV6-6 and J is TRBJ1-2; TRBD1 matches 10 bases. The CDR3 covers 14 residues. V lost 3 bases to trimming and J lost 8 bases; unmatched junction nucleotides: 6. Germline V gene sequence: CDR1 MNHNY, CDR2 SVGAGI (reference sequence). The CDR3 region has the DNA TGTGCCAGCAGTTATGGGACAGGGGTCTACGGCTACACCTTC. The encoded protein is CASSYGTGVYGYTF.